The T cell receptor (beta chain) described here comes from a study of prognosis after radiotherapy for stage I lung cancer. From genomic DNA, TCR beta CDR3 was amplified by two-round multiplex PCR. Round-one PCR had primers specific to each TRBV and TRBJ gene. TCRdb called the multiplex PCR reads again in MiXCR, with one record for every CDR3 protein. The profile shows under 20,000 distinct CDR3 sequences, around 44% of them singletons. Germline loops: CDR1 GTSNPN, CDR2 SVGIG (reference sequence). Trimming left V 3 bases short and J 5 bases short, with 11 bases between. This CDR3 has 14 residues. The sequenced sample was PBMCs, obtained before or after stereotactic body radiation therapy (not recorded which). The chain links TRBV30 to TRBJ1-6, with D maybe TRBD1 (6 bases). The TCR was taken from a donor at least 50 years old with non-small cell lung cancer. The CDR3 nucleotides read TGTGCCTGGAGGGGACAATCAAATAATTCACCCCTCCACTTT. The encoded protein is CAWRGQSNNSPLHF.